Given below is one T cell receptor (beta chain) in context. The CDR3 sequence is 12 residues long. Germline CDR1 and CDR2: SEHNR and FQNEAQ (reference sequence). V lost 5 bases and J 7 bases, leaving 8 bases between the germline ends. The data are from a study of cytomegalovirus exposure and HLA in healthy donors. 13 Jbeta primers and 60 Vbeta primers were used for the PCR. Produced via immunoSEQ multiplex PCR; TCRdb's table is partial and in-frame only. This table holds approximately 79,000 clones, 79% found once. This sequence originates from a woman aged 40 to 50 in good health and CMV-seropositive. The sample comprised PBMCs. This chain uses TRBV7-9 with TRBJ1-4, with D possibly being TRBD1 (5 bases). CDR3 in amino acids: CASSTGGEKLFF. In DNA form, the CDR3 reads TGTGCCAGCAGCACAGGCGGTGAAAAACTGTTTTTT.